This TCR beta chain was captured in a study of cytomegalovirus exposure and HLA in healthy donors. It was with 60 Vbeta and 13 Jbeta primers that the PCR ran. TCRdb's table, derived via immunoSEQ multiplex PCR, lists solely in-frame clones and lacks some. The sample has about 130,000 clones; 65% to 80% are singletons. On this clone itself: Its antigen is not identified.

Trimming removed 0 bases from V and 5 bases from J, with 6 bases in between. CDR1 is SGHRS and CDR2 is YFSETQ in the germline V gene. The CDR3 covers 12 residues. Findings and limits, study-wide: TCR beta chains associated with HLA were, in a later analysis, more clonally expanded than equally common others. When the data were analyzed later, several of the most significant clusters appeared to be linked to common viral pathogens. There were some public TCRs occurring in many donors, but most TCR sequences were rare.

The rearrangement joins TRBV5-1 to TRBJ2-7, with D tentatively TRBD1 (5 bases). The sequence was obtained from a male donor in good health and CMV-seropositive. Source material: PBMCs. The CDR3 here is CASSLGTNEQYF. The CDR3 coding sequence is TGCGCCAGCAGCTTGGGGACAAACGAGCAGTACTTC.